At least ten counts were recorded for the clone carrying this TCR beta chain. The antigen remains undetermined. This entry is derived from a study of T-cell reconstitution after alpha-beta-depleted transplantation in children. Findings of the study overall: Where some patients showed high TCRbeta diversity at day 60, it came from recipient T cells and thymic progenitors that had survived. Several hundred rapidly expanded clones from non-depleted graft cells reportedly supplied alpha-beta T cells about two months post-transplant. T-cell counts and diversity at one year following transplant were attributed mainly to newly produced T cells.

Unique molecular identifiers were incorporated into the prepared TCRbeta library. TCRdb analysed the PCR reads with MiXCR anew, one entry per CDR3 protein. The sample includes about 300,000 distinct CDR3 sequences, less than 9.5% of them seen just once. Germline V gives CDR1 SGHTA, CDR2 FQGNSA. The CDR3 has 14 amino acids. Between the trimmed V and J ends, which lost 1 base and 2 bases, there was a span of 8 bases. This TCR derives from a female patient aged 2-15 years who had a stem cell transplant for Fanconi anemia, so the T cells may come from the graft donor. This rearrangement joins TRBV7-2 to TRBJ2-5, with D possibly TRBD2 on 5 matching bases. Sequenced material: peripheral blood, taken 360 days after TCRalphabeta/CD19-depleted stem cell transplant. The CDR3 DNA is TGTGCCAGCAGCTTAGTTCCGGGGCAAGAGACCCAGTACTTC. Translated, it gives CASSLVPGQETQYF.